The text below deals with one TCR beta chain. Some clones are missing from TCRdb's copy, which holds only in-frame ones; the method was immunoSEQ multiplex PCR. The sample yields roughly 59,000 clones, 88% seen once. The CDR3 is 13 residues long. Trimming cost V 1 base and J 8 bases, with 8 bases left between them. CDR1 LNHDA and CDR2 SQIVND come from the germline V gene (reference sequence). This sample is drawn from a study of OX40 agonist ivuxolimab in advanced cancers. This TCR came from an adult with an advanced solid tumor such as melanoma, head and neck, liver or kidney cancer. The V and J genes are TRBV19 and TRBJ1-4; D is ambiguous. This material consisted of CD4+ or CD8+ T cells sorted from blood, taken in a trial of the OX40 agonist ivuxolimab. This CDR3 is CASSIGDGEKLFF. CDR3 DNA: TGTGCCAGTAGTATAGGAGACGGGGAAAAACTGTTTTTT. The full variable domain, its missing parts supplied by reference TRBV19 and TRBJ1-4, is DGGITQSPKYLFRKEGQNVTLSCEQNLNHDAMYWYRQDPGQGLRLIYYSQIVNDFQKGDIAEGYSVSREKKESFPLTVTSAQKNPTAFYLCASSIGDGEKLFFGSGTQLSVL.